This T cell receptor (beta chain) is drawn from a study of shared clonotypes between healthy human individuals. To note about this clone: This sample includes further DNA sequences coding for the same CDR3.

Sequencing was performed with immunoSEQ multiplex PCR; in TCRdb, only in-frame clones are kept and a portion is missing. The sample holds about 2.2 million clones, about 93% seen once. It was CD45RO-negative cells, positively selected for CCR7, that made up naive CD8 cells, with terminally differentiated effector memory CD45RA+ cells excluded. The study drew its donors from healthy HIV-negative adults without recent acute infections or vaccinations. The CDR3 sequence is 14 residues long. Trimming removed 6 bases from V and 2 bases from J; junction bases left unmatched: 3. Germline V CDR1 and CDR2: MNHNS, SASEGT.

This TCR was recovered from a man aged 18 to 29 in good health. Some clones in this sample may be carry-over from other donors' samples. Source material: naive CD8+ T cells from PBMCs. This chain joins TRBV6-1 and TRBJ2-1, with TRBD1 matching 8 bases. CDR3 residues: CASSDRGTYNEQFF. CDR3 coding DNA: TGTGCCAGCAGCGACAGGGGCACCTACAATGAGCAGTTCTTC.